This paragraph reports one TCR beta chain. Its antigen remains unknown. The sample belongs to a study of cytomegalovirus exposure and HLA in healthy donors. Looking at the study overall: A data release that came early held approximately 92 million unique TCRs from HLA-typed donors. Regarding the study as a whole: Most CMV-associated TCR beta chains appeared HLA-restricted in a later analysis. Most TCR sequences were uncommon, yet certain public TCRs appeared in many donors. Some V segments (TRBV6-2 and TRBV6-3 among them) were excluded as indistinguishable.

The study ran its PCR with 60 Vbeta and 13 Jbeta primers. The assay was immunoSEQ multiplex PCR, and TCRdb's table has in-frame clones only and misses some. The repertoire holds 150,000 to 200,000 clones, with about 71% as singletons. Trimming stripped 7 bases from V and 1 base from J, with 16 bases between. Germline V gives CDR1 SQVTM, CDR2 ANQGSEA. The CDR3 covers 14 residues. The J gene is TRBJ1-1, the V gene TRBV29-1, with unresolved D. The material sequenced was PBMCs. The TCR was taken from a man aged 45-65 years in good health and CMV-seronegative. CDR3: CSDGGRLRNTEAFF. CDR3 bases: TGCAGCGACGGCGGTCGCCTCCGGAACACTGAAGCTTTCTTT.